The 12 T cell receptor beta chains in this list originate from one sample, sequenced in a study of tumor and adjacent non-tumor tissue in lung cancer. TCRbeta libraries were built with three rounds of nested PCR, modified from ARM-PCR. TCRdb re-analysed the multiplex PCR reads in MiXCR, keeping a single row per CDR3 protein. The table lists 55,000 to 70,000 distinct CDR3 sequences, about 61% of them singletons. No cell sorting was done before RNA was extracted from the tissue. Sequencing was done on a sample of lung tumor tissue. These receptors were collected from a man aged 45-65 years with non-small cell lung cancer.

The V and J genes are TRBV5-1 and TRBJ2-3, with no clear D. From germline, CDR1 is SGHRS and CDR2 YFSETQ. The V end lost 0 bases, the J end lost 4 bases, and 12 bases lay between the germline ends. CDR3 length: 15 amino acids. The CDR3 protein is CASSLVPVSSDTQYF. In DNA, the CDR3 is TGCGCCAGCAGCTTGGTCCCCGTCTCCTCAGATACGCAGTATTTT.

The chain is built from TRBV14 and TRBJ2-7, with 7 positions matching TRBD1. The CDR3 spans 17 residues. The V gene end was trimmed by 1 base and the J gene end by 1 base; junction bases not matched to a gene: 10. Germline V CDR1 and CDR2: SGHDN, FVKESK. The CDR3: CASSQGVDRERSYEQYF. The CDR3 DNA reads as TGTGCCAGCAGCCAAGGGGTTGACAGGGAGAGGTCCTACGAGCAGTACTTC. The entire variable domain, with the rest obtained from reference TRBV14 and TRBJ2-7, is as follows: EAGVTQFPSHSVIEKGQTVTLRCDPISGHDNLYWYRRVMGKEIKFLLHFVKESKQDESGMPNNRFLAERTGGTYSTLKVQPAELEDSGVYFCASSQGVDRERSYEQYFGPGTRLTVT.

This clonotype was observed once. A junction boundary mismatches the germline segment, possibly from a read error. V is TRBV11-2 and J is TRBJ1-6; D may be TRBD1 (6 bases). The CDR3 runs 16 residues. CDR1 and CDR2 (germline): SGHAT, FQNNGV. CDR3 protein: CASSFSGHNYNSPLCF. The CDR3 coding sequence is TGTGCCAGCAGTTTCTCGGGACACAACTATAATTCACCCCTCTGCTTT.

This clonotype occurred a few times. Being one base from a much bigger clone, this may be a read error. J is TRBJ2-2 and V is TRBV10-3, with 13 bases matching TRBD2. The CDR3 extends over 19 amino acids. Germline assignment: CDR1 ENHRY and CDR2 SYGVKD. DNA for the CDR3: TGTGCCACCAGGCCGGGACTAGCGGGAAGGAACGCGAACATCGGGGAGCTGTTTTTT. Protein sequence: CATRPGLAGRNANIGELFF.

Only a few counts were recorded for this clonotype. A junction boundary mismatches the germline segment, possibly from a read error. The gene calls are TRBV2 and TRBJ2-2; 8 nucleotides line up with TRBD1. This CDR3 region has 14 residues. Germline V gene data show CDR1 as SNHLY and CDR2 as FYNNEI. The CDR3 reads CASRDRVGTGGLFF. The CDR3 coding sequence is TGTGCCAGCAGGGACAGGGTCGGCACCGGGGGGCTGTTTTTT. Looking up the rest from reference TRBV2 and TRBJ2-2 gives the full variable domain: EPEVTQTPSHQVTQMGQEVILRCVPISNHLYFYWYRQILGQKVEFLVSFYNNEISEKSEIFDDQFSVERPDGSNFTLKIRSTKLEDSAMYFCASRDRVGTGGLFFGEGSRLTVL.

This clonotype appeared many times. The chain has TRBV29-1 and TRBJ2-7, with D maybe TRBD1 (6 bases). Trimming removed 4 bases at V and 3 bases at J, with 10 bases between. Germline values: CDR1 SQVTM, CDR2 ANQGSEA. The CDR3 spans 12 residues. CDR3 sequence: CSVADRYYEQYF. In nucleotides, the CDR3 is TGCAGCGTTGCGGACAGATACTACGAGCAGTACTTC.

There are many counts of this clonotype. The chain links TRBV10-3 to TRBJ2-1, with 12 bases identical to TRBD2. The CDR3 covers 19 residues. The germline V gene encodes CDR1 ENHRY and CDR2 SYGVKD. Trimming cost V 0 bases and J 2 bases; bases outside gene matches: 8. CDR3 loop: CAISESTRRTSGAYNEQFF. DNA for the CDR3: TGTGCCATCAGTGAGTCGACTCGGCGGACTAGCGGGGCCTACAATGAGCAGTTCTTC.

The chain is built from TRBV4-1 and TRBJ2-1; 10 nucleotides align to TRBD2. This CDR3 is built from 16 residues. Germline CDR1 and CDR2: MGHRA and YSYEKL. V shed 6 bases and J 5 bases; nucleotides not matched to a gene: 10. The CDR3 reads CASSLRSSGRNNEQFF. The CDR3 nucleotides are TGCGCCAGCAGTCTAAGGAGTAGCGGGAGGAACAATGAGCAGTTCTTC.

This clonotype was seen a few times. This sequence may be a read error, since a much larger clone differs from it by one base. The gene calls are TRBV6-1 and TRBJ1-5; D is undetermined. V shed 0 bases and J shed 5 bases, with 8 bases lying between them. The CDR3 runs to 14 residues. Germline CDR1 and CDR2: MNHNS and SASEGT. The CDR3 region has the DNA TGTGCCAGCAGTGAAGCGCCCGGTTATCAGCCCCAGCATTTT. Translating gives CASSEAPGYQPQHF.

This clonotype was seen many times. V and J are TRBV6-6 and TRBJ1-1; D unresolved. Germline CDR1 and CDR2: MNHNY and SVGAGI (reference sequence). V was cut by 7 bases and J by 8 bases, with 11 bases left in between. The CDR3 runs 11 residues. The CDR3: CASTSGPEAFF. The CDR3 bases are TGTGCCAGCACTTCAGGACCAGAAGCTTTCTTT.

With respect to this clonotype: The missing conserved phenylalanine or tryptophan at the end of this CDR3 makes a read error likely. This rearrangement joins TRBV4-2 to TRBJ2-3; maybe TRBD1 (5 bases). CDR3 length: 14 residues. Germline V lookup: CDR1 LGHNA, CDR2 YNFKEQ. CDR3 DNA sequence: TGTGCCAGCAGCCTAGGGGCCCTCGCGGATACACAGTATTCT. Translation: CASSLGALADTQYS.

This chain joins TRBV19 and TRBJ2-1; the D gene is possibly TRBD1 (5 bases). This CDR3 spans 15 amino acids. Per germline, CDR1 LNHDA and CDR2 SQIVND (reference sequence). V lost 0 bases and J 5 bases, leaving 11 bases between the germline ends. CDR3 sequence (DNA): TGTGCCAGTAGTATAGATCAGGACATTGACAATGAGCAGTTCTTC. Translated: CASSIDQDIDNEQFF.